The T cell receptor (beta chain) under discussion was sequenced for a study of T cell responses to AZD1222 COVID-19 vaccine. Whole-study results and caveats: CD4 TCRs covered the whole spike, strongest at regions 160-218 and 743-854.

Worth noting for this clone: Its specificity is unknown.

Profiled with immunoSEQ multiplex PCR; TCRdb holds only in-frame clones, not every one. The repertoire holds 150,000 to 250,000 clones, 80% to 95% seen once, with about 3.5% in the top ten. Second-dose groups at about 4 or about 12 weeks were pooled. Sample: peripheral blood, taken 28 days after the second AZD1222 dose. This TCR was recovered from an adult who received the AZD1222 COVID-19 vaccine.

CDR3 sequence (DNA): TGTGCGATTCGGGGACAGGATAGCTCTGGAAACACCATATATTTT. This sequence encodes CAIRGQDSSGNTIYF. The rearrangement links TRBV30 to TRBJ1-3, with 8 positions matching TRBD1. This CDR3 spans 15 amino acids. The germline gives CDR1 GTSNPN, CDR2 SVGIG (reference sequence).